The 26 T cell receptor beta chains presented below share a single source sample, sequenced in a study of early T cells in non-severe SARS-CoV-2 infection. TCRdb reanalysed the 5' RACE reads using MiXCR and keeps one entry per CDR3 protein. The repertoire has 40,000 to 55,000 distinct CDR3 sequences, around 4.1% of them found once; the top ten carry just over 3%. Sequences were obtained from whole blood. Receptors originate from an adult who was a healthcare worker with PCR-confirmed SARS-CoV-2 infection or an uninfected control (not recorded which).

Many counts were recorded for this clonotype. The rearrangement uses TRBV7-2 and TRBJ1-1; no firm D call. CDR1 and CDR2 from the germline V gene are SGHTA and FQGNSA. Trimming took off 5 bases at V and 1 base at J, with 8 bases between the two ends. This CDR3 has 13 amino acids. The CDR3 reads CASSNHRNTEAFF. The CDR3 nucleotides read TGTGCCAGCAGCAATCACAGGAACACTGAAGCTTTCTTT. The whole variable domain, remainder taken from reference TRBV7-2 and TRBJ1-1, is GAGVSQSPSNKVTEKGKDVELRCDPISGHTALYWYRQSLGQGLEFLIYFQGNSAPDKSGLPSDRFSAERTGGSVSTLTIQRTQQEDSAVYLCASSNHRNTEAFFGQGTRLTVV.

The J gene is TRBJ2-1, the V gene TRBV6-5; the D call may be TRBD1 or TRBD2 (6 bases each). The CDR3 is 14 residues long. The V end was cut by 2 bases, the J end by 2 bases, with 7 bases between. Germline V CDR1 and CDR2: MNHEY, SVGAGI. DNA for the CDR3: TGTGCCAGCAGTTACGGGGGGCCCTACAATGAGCAGTTCTTC. Translated, it gives CASSYGGPYNEQFF.

This clonotype was seen at least ten times. The chain couples TRBV19 to TRBJ2-7, with D perhaps assigned TRBD1 or TRBD2 (7 bases each). Between the trimmed V and J ends, which lost 4 bases and 0 bases, there was a span of 13 bases. The CDR3 has 15 residues. Germline loops: CDR1 LNHDA, CDR2 SQIVND (reference sequence). The DNA for the CDR3 is TGTGCCAGTAGTAATAAGCGGGACAGCTCCTACGAGCAGTACTTC. This gives the protein CASSNKRDSSYEQYF.

This clonotype was recorded at least ten times. The DNA is omitted, as the CDR3 cannot be located on it reliably, and the CDR3 follows TCRdb's listing. CDR3 protein: CASSKAEGRVAYGANVLTF. The V call is TRBV21-1, the J call TRBJ2-6; no check of the table's D call, TRBD2, against the DNA was made. TRBV21-1 is a pseudogene locus. The CDR3 has 19 amino acids, counting both end residues.

This clonotype was seen repeatedly, ten times or more. The chain recombines TRBV5-1 with TRBJ1-5; unclear D gene. The CDR3 totals 14 residues. V lost 0 bases, J lost 6 bases, and 10 bases lay in between. Germline-derived CDR1 and CDR2 are SGHRS and YFSETQ. In DNA, the CDR3 is TGCGCCAGCAGCTTGGAAGGTTCAGGTCAGCCCCAGCATTTT. Translation: CASSLEGSGQPQHF. Combining the CDR3 with reference TRBV5-1 and TRBJ1-5 gives the whole variable domain KAGVTQTPRYLIKTRGQQVTLSCSPISGHRSVSWYQQTPGQGLQFLFEYFSETQRNKGNFPGRFSGRQFSNSRSEMNVSTLELGDSALYLCASSLEGSGQPQHFGDGTRLSIL.

This clonotype was counted ten times or more. This sequence joins TRBV29-1 and TRBJ2-3, with a possible D match to TRBD2 (5 bases). The CDR3 is 12 amino acids. V was shortened by 3 bases and J by 3 bases, with 7 bases between the two germline ends. Germline CDR1 and CDR2: SQVTM and ANQGSEA. CDR3 in amino acids: CSVELATDTQYF. The CDR3 region has the DNA TGCAGCGTTGAGCTAGCTACAGATACGCAGTATTTT.

A few counts support this clonotype. The J gene is TRBJ2-7, the V gene TRBV18; D possibly matches TRBD1 or TRBD2 (5 bases each). The germline V gene has CDR1 KGHSH and CDR2 LQKENI. Trimming took off 2 bases at V and 7 bases at J, with 6 bases between the two ends. The CDR3 is 11 amino acids. This chain's CDR3 is CASSPEGEQYF. DNA of the CDR3: TGTGCCAGCTCACCAGAGGGGGAGCAGTACTTC. Together with reference TRBV18 and TRBJ2-7, the CDR3 gives the full variable domain: NAGVMQNPRHLVRRRGQEARLRCSPMKGHSHVYWYRQLPEEGLKFMVYLQKENIIDESGMPKERFSAEFPKEGPSILRIQQVVRGDSAAYFCASSPEGEQYFGPGTRLTVT.

Ten or more counts support this clonotype. The chain combines TRBV27 with TRBJ1-1; 9 nucleotides line up with TRBD1. J lost 9 bases, V lost 7 bases, and 12 bases had no gene match. Germline values: CDR1 MNHEY, CDR2 SMNVEV (reference sequence). There are 14 residues in the CDR3. The CDR3 DNA follows: TGTGCCAGCAATAAGGGGGGACAGGGCGTTCAAGCTTTCTTT. Residues: CASNKGGQGVQAFF.

This clonotype was seen ten or more times. The V gene is TRBV7-9, the J gene TRBJ2-2, with 8 bases identical to TRBD2. Trimming took 8 bases from V and 6 from J; bases not matched to a gene: 8. CDR3 length equals 14 residues. Germline V gives CDR1 SEHNR, CDR2 FQNEAQ (reference sequence). Written as DNA, the CDR3 is TGTGCCAGCCTTTTTAGCGGGATTGCCGGGGAGCTGTTTTTT. It encodes CASLFSGIAGELFF.

The table lists this clonotype with many counts. The chain has TRBV3-1 and TRBJ1-6, with D possibly TRBD1 on 5 matching bases. CDR3 length equals 13 residues. Germline loops: CDR1 LGHDT, CDR2 YNNKEL (reference sequence). The V gene lost 2 bases and the J gene lost 6 bases, with 5 bases spanning the gap. The CDR3 sequence: CASSQRGNSPLHF. CDR3 bases: TGTGCCAGCAGCCAAAGGGGTAATTCACCCCTCCACTTT. Full variable domain (remainder filled in from reference TRBV3-1 and TRBJ1-6): DTAVSQTPKYLVTQMGNDKSIKCEQNLGHDTMYWYKQDSKKFLKIMFSYNNKELIINETVPNRFSPKSPDKAHLNLHINSLELGDSAVYFCASSQRGNSPLHFGNGTRLTVT.

This clonotype occurred many times. The chain links TRBV5-1 to TRBJ2-1, with 10 nucleotides matching TRBD1. Germline V CDR1 and CDR2: SGHRS, YFSETQ. J gave up 7 bases and V 0 bases, and 4 bases lay outside the gene matches. This CDR3 region has 15 residues. The CDR3 DNA reads as TGCGCCAGCAGCTTGGTGGGACAGGGGTTTAATGAGCAGTTCTTC. Its translation: CASSLVGQGFNEQFF.

This clonotype was recorded many times. The CDR3 sequence is CASSYGQGPISPLHF. Here the CDR3 DNA reads TGTGCCAGCAGTTACGGACAGGGGCCAATTTCACCCCTCCACTTT. The chain joins TRBV27 to TRBJ1-6; 9 positions match TRBD1. This CDR3 has 15 residues. The trim removed 4 bases at V and 9 bases at J, leaving 7 bases unmatched. Germline V lookup: CDR1 MNHEY, CDR2 SMNVEV (reference sequence).

This clonotype was counted many times. The rearrangement links TRBV6-1 to TRBJ2-4; D remains unclear. Between the trimmed V and J ends, which lost 3 bases and 1 base, there was a span of 16 bases. Germline V gives CDR1 MNHNS, CDR2 SASEGT. The CDR3 totals 17 residues. The CDR3 DNA is TGTGCCAGCAGTGATCTTAGAAAAGGGCCGGCCAAAAACATTCAGTACTTC. It is translated as CASSDLRKGPAKNIQYF.

This clonotype has at least ten counts. The chain carries TRBV6-1 and TRBJ2-3; 7 positions agree with TRBD1. V gave up 4 bases and J gave up 5 bases; unmatched junction bases: 15. Germline CDR1 MNHNS, CDR2 SASEGT. The length of the CDR3 is 17 residues. CDR3 region: CASSVLRDRLRGDTQYF. The DNA of the CDR3 is TGTGCCAGCAGTGTACTCCGGGACAGACTCCGGGGAGATACGCAGTATTTT.

This clonotype showed up many times. The chain employs TRBV14 and TRBJ1-1; D gene ambiguous. The CDR3 totals 16 residues. Trimming shortened V by 2 bases and J by 0 bases, and 13 bases separated the two germline ends. CDR1 and CDR2 from the germline V gene are SGHDN and FVKESK. CDR3 in DNA: TGTGCCAGCAGCCAAAACGAGGCTCTCATGAACACTGAAGCTTTCTTT. Encoded protein: CASSQNEALMNTEAFF.

This clonotype was counted many times. This chain links TRBV6-5 with TRBJ1-1; no firm D call. Germline V gene lookup returns CDR1 MNHEY and CDR2 SVGAGI. The CDR3 sequence is 15 residues long. Trimming removed 0 bases at V and 0 bases at J, with 8 bases between. CDR3 loop: CASSYSSGLNTEAFF. The CDR3 DNA reads TGTGCCAGCAGTTACTCGTCGGGCCTGAACACTGAAGCTTTCTTT.

This clonotype was seen many times. V is TRBV7-6 and J is TRBJ2-4; TRBD1 aligns across 8 bases. The V gene end was trimmed by 2 bases and the J gene end by 0 bases; junction bases not matched to a gene: 15. The CDR3 loop spans 20 amino acids. CDR1 is SGHVS and CDR2 is FNYEAQ in the germline V gene. For the CDR3, the DNA is TGTGCCAGCAGCTTATCGGACAGGGAAAAATCTAGAGTAGCCAAAAACATTCAGTACTTC. This gives the protein CASSLSDREKSRVAKNIQYF. The full variable domain, its missing parts supplied by reference TRBV7-6 and TRBJ2-4, is GAGVSQSPRYKVTKRGQDVALRCDPISGHVSLYWYRQALGQGPEFLTYFNYEAQQDKSGLPNDRFSAERPEGSISTLTIQRTEQRDSAMYRCASSLSDREKSRVAKNIQYFGAGTRLSVL.

This clonotype was seen many times. The CDR3 nucleotides read TGTGCCAGCAGCGCCTGGGACCGGGACACTCGGAGTGGCTACACCTTC. It is translated as CASSAWDRDTRSGYTF. The chain is built from TRBV7-9 and TRBJ1-2; tentatively, D is TRBD1 (6 bases). With 5 bases removed from V and 7 bases from J, the gap between germline ends came to 23 bases. The V gene's germline CDR1 is SEHNR and CDR2 FQNEAQ (reference sequence). This CDR3 contains 16 residues.

This clonotype was recorded many times. This sequence joins TRBV7-6 and TRBJ2-7; D unresolved. The CDR3 is 15 residues long. Germline-derived CDR1 and CDR2 are SGHVS and FNYEAQ. V shed 4 bases and J shed 1 base, with 14 bases lying between them. CDR3 sequence reads: CASSSYPTVSYEQYF. The CDR3 DNA reads TGTGCCAGCAGCTCTTACCCGACCGTTTCCTACGAGCAGTACTTC.

This clonotype was recorded at least ten times. The chain joins TRBV12-3 or TRBV12-4 to TRBJ2-4, with D hard to call. CDR3 size: 16 residues. V was shortened by 6 bases and J by 1 base, with 16 bases between the two germline ends. DNA of the CDR3: TGTGCCAGCAGGTCACTCGGAACAGTCGCCAAAAACATTCAGTACTTC. Its translation is CASRSLGTVAKNIQYF.

This clonotype showed up many times. The chain has TRBV5-1 and TRBJ2-5; D may be TRBD1 (7 bases). V was trimmed by 4 bases and J by 4 bases, leaving 14 bases between them. The CDR3 has 14 residues. Germline CDR1 is SGHRS and CDR2 is YFSETQ. CDR3 sequence (DNA): TGCGCCAGCAGCCCCGGACAGGAGGGAGAGACCCAGTACTTC. Its translation is CASSPGQEGETQYF. Complete variable domain (other parts from reference TRBV5-1 and TRBJ2-5): KAGVTQTPRYLIKTRGQQVTLSCSPISGHRSVSWYQQTPGQGLQFLFEYFSETQRNKGNFPGRFSGRQFSNSRSEMNVSTLELGDSALYLCASSPGQEGETQYFGPGTRLLVL.

This clonotype was seen a handful of times. The V call is TRBV7-6, the J call TRBJ2-1, with 12 bases fitting TRBD2. Germline CDR1 reads SGHVS; CDR2 reads FNYEAQ. After removal of 5 bases from V and 7 bases from J, the junction contained 9 bases not matched to a gene. This CDR3 spans 16 amino acids. The CDR3 DNA is TGTGCCAGCAGCCCCAGACTAGCGGGAGAGGTGAATGAGCAGTTCTTC. It yields the protein CASSPRLAGEVNEQFF.

This clonotype appeared many times. The chain couples TRBV19 to TRBJ2-1, with D perhaps matching TRBD2 (6 bases). Per germline, CDR1 LNHDA and CDR2 SQIVND (reference sequence). The length of the CDR3 is 13 residues. Deletions cut 3 bases from V and 7 bases from J, with 10 bases between. CDR3 protein: CASSILGGNEQFF. As DNA, the CDR3 is TGTGCCAGTAGTATTCTCGGAGGGAATGAGCAGTTCTTC.

This clonotype came up a few times. This rearrangement joins TRBV5-1 to TRBJ2-5; D unclear. CDR1 is SGHRS and CDR2 is YFSETQ in the germline V gene. The CDR3 extends over 13 amino acids. Trimming took off 3 bases at V and 5 bases at J, with 11 bases between the two ends. The CDR3 coding sequence is TGCGCCAGCAGCTCCCCCCCCGGTGAGACCCAGTACTTC. It specifies CASSSPPGETQYF. Full variable domain (remainder filled in from reference TRBV5-1 and TRBJ2-5): KAGVTQTPRYLIKTRGQQVTLSCSPISGHRSVSWYQQTPGQGLQFLFEYFSETQRNKGNFPGRFSGRQFSNSRSEMNVSTLELGDSALYLCASSSPPGETQYFGPGTRLLVL.

This clonotype appeared many times. The V gene is TRBV9, the J gene TRBJ2-5, with 11 bases that match TRBD2. CDR3 length equals 17 residues. The V gene's germline CDR1 is SGDLS and CDR2 YYNGEE. V lost 0 bases, J lost 3 bases, and 7 bases stayed unmatched. CDR3 sequence (DNA): TGTGCCAGCAGCGTAGATAGCTGGGGACTAGCGGAAGAGACCCAGTACTTC. It translates to CASSVDSWGLAEETQYF.

This clonotype was seen only a few times. The rearrangement joins TRBV18 to TRBJ1-1; unclear D gene. CDR3 length equals 13 residues. The V gene's germline CDR1 is KGHSH and CDR2 LQKENI. Trimming shortened V by 5 bases and J by 6 bases, and 13 bases separated the two germline ends. CDR3 sequence reads: CASSAGPYPEAFF. The CDR3 DNA is TGTGCCAGCTCAGCAGGACCTTACCCTGAAGCTTTCTTT.